This TCR beta chain was identified during a study of T cell responses to AZD1222 COVID-19 vaccine. The CDR3 sequence is 13 residues long. Per germline, CDR1 SGDLS and CDR2 YYNGEE. V was cut by 3 bases and J by 6 bases, with 9 bases left in between. Whole-study findings and limits: Spike-spanning, vaccine-associated CD4 TCRs were dominant at 160-218 and 743-854. Recipients of two AZD1222 doses showed rising Spike-specific TCR breadth and depth. Donors, mostly white British, included more females; clonal diversity was possibly underestimated.

The protocol was immunoSEQ multiplex PCR, while the TCRdb copy is restricted to in-frame clones and leaves out a portion. The data hold around 130,000 clones, with about 90% observed a single time. A remark on this clone: Its target is unknown.

J is TRBJ2-2 and V is TRBV9; D not resolved. The TCR was taken from an adult in good health. The sequencing here drew on peripheral blood, taken on day 0 of AZD1222 vaccination. As DNA, the CDR3 is TGTGCCAGCAGCGATTCTTGGTCCGGGGAGCTGTTTTTT. Protein product: CASSDSWSGELFF. The entire variable domain, with the rest obtained from reference TRBV9 and TRBJ2-2, is as follows: DSGVTQTPKHLITATGQRVTLRCSPRSGDLSVYWYQQSLDQGLQFLIQYYNGEERAKGNILERFSAQQFPDLHSELNLSSLELGDSALYFCASSDSWSGELFFGEGSRLTVL.